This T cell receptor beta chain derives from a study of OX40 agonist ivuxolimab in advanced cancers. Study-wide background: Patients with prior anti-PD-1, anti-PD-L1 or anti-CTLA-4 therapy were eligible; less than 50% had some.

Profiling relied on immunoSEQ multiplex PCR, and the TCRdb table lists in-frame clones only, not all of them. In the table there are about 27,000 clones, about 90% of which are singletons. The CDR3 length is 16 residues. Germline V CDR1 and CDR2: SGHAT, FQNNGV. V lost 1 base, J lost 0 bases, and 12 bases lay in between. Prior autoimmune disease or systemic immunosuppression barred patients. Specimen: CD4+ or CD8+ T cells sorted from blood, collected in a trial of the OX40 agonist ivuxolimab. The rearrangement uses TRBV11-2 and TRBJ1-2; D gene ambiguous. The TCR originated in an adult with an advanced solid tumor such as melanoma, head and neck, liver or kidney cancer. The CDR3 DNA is TGTGCCAGCAGCTTAGGGGTAGCGCTTGCTAACTATGGCTACACCTTC. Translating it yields CASSLGVALANYGYTF.